This TCR beta chain is from a study of CD4+ T cells in melanoma (dated by TCRdb to between 2021 and 2024). Regarding the study in general: Neoantigen-specific CD4+ T cells in human melanoma were investigated in the study.

Study-wide conclusions, independent of this receptor: The report described a correlation between neoantigen-specific CD4+ T cells and the function of CD8+ T cells, macrophages and B cells. According to the report, neoantigen-specific CD4+ T cells in melanoma displayed diverse differentiation states.

The donors were people with melanoma. The library was produced with the immunoSEQ multiplex PCR assay. TCRdb provides this immuneACCESS table in a form limited to in-frame rearrangements. Some clones are lacking; in checked studies, under half of them reflect an unresolved V gene, and why the rest are absent is not known. For this sample there are roughly 9,800 clones; over 55% appear just once. Around 13% of the sample rests with the top ten. This clone was seen a single time. What this receptor recognizes is not known. No per-base quality is available; no much larger clone lies one base away. The germline V gene (reference sequence) supplies CDR1 MNHNY and CDR2 SVGAGI. Between the V and J ends, shortened by 6 bases and 7 bases respectively, the junction contains 18 bases. The CDR3 holds 14 amino acids from the cysteine to the phenylalanine. The sequence is cut down to CDR3 DNA, 42 bases in frame from base 1.

Sequenced sample: cells from a culture (not recorded whether cultured in vitro). The rearrangement combines TRBV6-6 with TRBJ1-1; the D gene is perhaps TRBD1, from 6 matching bases. The receptor was derived from a human donor with melanoma. The CDR3 sequence is CASRNRDKEHEAFF. The nucleotide sequence is given as TGTGCCAGCAGAAACCGGGACAAGGAGCATGAAGCTTTCTTT.